This is a list of T cell receptor beta chains from one sample in a study of blood T cell repertoires in COVID-19. Clones were read by immunoSEQ multiplex PCR, and TCRdb kept only the in-frame ones, dropping some. The sample includes over 350,000 clones, 75% to 90% of them seen just once. The specimen sequenced was peripheral blood. These TCRs come from a woman aged 25 to 39 with active or convalescent COVID-19. Both conserved end residues are trimmed from each CDR3. The order of the fields is V gene, J gene, clone size, CDR3 length, CDR3 protein. Part of the rows lack a size; the others show once, few, many or a class for expanded clones.

>TRBV7-9|TRBJ2-3|few|17
ASSLGTSGGSTSTDTQY
>TRBV6-5|TRBJ1-1|-|13
ASSYGGFMNTEAF
>TRBV27|TRBJ2-2|-|12
ASSLSRNTGELF
>TRBV7-8|TRBJ2-5|-|13
ASSKMGQIQETQY
>TRBV7-9|TRBJ2-7|-|14
ASSSSGGVGQYEQY
>TRBV13|TRBJ1-1|many|13
ASRLRGALNTEAF
>TRBV5-4|TRBJ2-5|once|13
ASSLGTPDQETQY
>TRBV2|TRBJ2-1|-|12
AGKGQGRDNEQF
>TRBV6-5|TRBJ1-1|-|13
ASRRGSGQINEAF
>TRBV11-2|TRBJ2-1|few|13
ASRQPGLLYNEQF
>TRBV7-6|TRBJ1-4|-|13
ASSPKGQGSEKLF
>TRBV19|TRBJ1-6|-|14
ASRWSGSSYNSPLH
>TRBV29-1|TRBJ1-1|-|11
SVGDLRETEAF
>TRBV7-9|TRBJ2-1|-|12
ASSSGQGRNEQF
>TRBV18|TRBJ2-7|-|12
ASSPPTTAYEQY
>TRBV5-1|TRBJ2-2|-|18
ASIIDGRGSGRARPGELF
>TRBV19|TRBJ2-7|-|12
ASSVAGGNYEQY
>TRBV2|TRBJ2-5|-|12
ASSEQGPQETQY
>TRBV18|TRBJ1-1|-|15
ASSPPLFGKRDTEAF
>TRBV5-4|TRBJ1-2|-|15
ASSPPGQGPKGGGYT
>TRBV5-1|TRBJ1-1|-|11
ASSLFTNTEAF
>TRBV5-6|TRBJ1-1|-|14
ASSADSWRGNTEAF
>TRBV18|TRBJ1-1|few|13
ASSPQQGMGTEAF
>TRBV30|TRBJ1-2|few|10
ACSQGNYGYT
>TRBV10-3|TRBJ1-3|once|11
AISETVGNTIY
>TRBV10-3|TRBJ1-5|-|10
ASGQGNQPQH
>TRBV19|TRBJ2-1|once|14
ASSITSGHSYNEQF
>TRBV4-1|TRBJ1-1|-|12
ASSQVGQNTEAF
>TRBV5-1|TRBJ1-6|once|16
ASSLHETGGSYNSPLH
>TRBV3-1/TRBV3-2|TRBJ1-2|-|13
ASSQRQGREGGYT
>TRBV30|TRBJ1-1|-|11
AWSQDSGVEAF